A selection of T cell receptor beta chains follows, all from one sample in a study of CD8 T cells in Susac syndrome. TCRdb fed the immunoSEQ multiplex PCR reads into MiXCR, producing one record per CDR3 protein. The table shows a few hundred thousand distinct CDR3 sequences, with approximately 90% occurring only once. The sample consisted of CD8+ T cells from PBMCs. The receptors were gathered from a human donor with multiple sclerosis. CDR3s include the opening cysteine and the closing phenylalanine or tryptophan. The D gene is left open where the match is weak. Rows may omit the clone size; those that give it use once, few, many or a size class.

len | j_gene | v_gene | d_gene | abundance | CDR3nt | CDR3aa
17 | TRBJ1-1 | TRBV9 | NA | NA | TGTGCCAGCAAAGTAATCCCCCCGGGGAACGTGAACACTGAAGCTTTCTTT | CASKVIPPGNVNTEAFF
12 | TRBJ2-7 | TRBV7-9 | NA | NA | TGTGCCAGCAGCCCGGGGCTGCACGAGCAGTACTTC | CASSPGLHEQYF
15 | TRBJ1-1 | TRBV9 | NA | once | TGTGCCAGCAGCGTAGTTGCCACTGGATGGACTGAAGCTTTCTTT | CASSVVATGWTEAFF
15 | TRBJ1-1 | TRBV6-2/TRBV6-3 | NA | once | TGTGCCAGCAGTTACGACGAGGTGGTGAACACTGAAGCTTTCTTT | CASSYDEVVNTEAFF
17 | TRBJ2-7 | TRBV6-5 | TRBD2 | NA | TGTGCCAGCAGTTACTCACAATTGCGGGAGAGTACCTACGAGCAGTACTTC | CASSYSQLRESTYEQYF
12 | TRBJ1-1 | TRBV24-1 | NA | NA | TGTGCCACCAGTGATTTCGGAGACGAAGCTTTCTTT | CATSDFGDEAFF
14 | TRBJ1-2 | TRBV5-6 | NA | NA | TGTGCCAGCACCCTGGGGGCAGGGCCCTATGGCTACACCTTC | CASTLGAGPYGYTF
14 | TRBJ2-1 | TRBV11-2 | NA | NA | TGTGCCAGCAGCCCAGGGGCGGGAAGATGGGAGCAGTTCTTC | CASSPGAGRWEQFF
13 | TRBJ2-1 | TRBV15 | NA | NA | TGTGCCACCAGCACCCAGGACAGCAATGAGCAGTTCTTC | CATSTQDSNEQFF
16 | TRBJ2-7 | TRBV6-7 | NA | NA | TGTGCCAGCAGTTACGCTGATAAGACCTGCTCCTACGAGCAGTACTTC | CASSYADKTCSYEQYF
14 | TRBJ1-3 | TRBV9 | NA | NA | TGTGCCAGCAACAATGGCGGGGGAGGAAACACCATATATTTT | CASNNGGGGNTIYF
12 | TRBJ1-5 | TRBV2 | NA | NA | TGTGCCAGCAGTGCCTACAATCAGCCCCAGCATTTT | CASSAYNQPQHF
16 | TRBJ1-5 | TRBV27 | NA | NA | TGTGCCAGCAGTTCCTTACAGGACAGTGGCAATCAGCCCCAGCATTTT | CASSSLQDSGNQPQHF
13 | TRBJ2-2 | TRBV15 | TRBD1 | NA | TGTGCCACCAGGACAGGGCCAGGCGGGGAGCTGTTTTTT | CATRTGPGGELFF
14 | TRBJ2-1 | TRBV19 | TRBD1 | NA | TGTGCCAGTAAGGGGACAGGGACACACAATGAGCAGTTCTTC | CASKGTGTHNEQFF
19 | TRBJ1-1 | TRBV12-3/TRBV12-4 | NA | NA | TGTGCCAGCAGTTTAGTCGTTAGAGGGTCCGCAAACCTGGGCACTGAAGCTTTCTTT | CASSLVVRGSANLGTEAFF
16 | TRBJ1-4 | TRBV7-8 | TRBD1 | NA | TGTGCCAGCAGCTTAGTGGGGGGACAGGGGAATGAAAAACTGTTTTTT | CASSLVGGQGNEKLFF
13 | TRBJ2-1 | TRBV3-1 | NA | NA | TGTGCCAGCAGCCTGGGGGACTACAATGAGCAGTTCTTC | CASSLGDYNEQFF
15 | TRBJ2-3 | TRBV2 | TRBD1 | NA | TGTGCCAGCAATCACAGGGGCGGCGGCACAGATACGCAGTATTTT | CASNHRGGGTDTQYF
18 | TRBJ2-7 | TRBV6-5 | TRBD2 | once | TGTGCCAGCAGTTACTCCCCCCAGAGTAGCGGGGATTCCTACGAGCAGTACTTC | CASSYSPQSSGDSYEQYF
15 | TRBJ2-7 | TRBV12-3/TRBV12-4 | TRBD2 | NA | TGTGCCAGCAGTTTTGCCCTGGGACTAGCGGGCGAGCAGTACTTC | CASSFALGLAGEQYF
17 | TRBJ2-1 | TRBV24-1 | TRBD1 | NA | TGTGCCACCAGTGATTACCCGGGACAGGGGGAAAACAATGAGCAGTTCTTC | CATSDYPGQGENNEQFF
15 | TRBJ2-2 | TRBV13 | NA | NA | TGTGCCAGCAGTTTAATACAGGGAAACACCGGGGAGCTGTTTTTT | CASSLIQGNTGELFF
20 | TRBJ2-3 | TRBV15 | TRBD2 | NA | TGTGCCACCAGCAGATTTGGGCGGGAGGGCCCAGGGGGTAGCACAGATACGCAGTATTTT | CATSRFGREGPGGSTDTQYF
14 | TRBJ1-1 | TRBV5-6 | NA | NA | TGTGCCAGCAGCTTGGCCTTTGAGAACACTGAAGCTTTCTTT | CASSLAFENTEAFF
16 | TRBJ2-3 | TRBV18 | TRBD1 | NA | TGTGCCAGCTCACCACTGACAGGGGAAGGTCCAGATACGCAGTATTTT | CASSPLTGEGPDTQYF
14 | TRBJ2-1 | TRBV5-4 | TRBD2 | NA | TGTGCCAGCAGCGACGCGGGGGGCTTGGATGAGCAGTTCTTC | CASSDAGGLDEQFF
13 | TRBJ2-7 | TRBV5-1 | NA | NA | TGCGCCAGCAGCTTGGCCCAGGGCTACGAGCAGTACTTC | CASSLAQGYEQYF
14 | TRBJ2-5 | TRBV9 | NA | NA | TGTGCCAGCAGCGTAGAAGCTAGCGAGGAGACCCAGTACTTC | CASSVEASEETQYF
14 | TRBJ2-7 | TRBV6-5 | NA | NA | TGTGCCAGCGCTCCCCGGGTCACCACCTACGAGCAGTACTTC | CASAPRVTTYEQYF
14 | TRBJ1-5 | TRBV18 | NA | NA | TGTGCCAGCTCGCCCCGGGACGTATATCAGCCCCAGCATTTT | CASSPRDVYQPQHF
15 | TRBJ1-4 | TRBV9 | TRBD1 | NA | TGTGCCAGCAGCGTGACAGGGGGGTCTAATGAAAAACTGTTTTTT | CASSVTGGSNEKLFF
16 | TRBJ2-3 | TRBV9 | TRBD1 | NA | TGTGCCAGCAGCCCATCGGGACAGCCTGCCACAGATACGCAGTATTTT | CASSPSGQPATDTQYF
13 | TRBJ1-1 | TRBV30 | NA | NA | TGTGCCCAGCCTGTCGGGGGGGGTACTGAAGCTTTCTTT | CAQPVGGGTEAFF
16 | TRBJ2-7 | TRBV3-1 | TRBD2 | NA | TGTGCCAGCAGCCAAGGTCCGGGACTAGAAATCTACGAGCAGTACTTC | CASSQGPGLEIYEQYF
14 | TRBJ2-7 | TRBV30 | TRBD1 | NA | TGTGCCTGGAGTGCCGGGACAGGGGTCAACGAGCAGTACTTC | CAWSAGTGVNEQYF
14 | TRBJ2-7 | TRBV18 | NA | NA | TGTGCCAGCTCACCACCGGAACTTTCCTACGAGCAGTACTTC | CASSPPELSYEQYF
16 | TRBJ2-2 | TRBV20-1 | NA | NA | TGCAGTGCTACCGGCCTGGGGGAAGGGCTGGCCGGGGAGCTGTTTTTT | CSATGLGEGLAGELFF
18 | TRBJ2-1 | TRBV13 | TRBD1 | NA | TGTGCCAGCAGCTTAGGATCAAAGGGACAGCTTTTGTACAATGAGCAGTTCTTC | CASSLGSKGQLLYNEQFF
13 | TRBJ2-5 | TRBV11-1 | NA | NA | TGTGCCAGCAGCCGACCGCCAGACAGCATCATATACTTC | CASSRPPDSIIYF
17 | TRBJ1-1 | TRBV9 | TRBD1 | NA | TGTGCCAGCAGCGTCCAGGACAGGGGGCTCATGAACACTGAAGCTTTCTTT | CASSVQDRGLMNTEAFF
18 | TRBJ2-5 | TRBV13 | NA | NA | TGTGCCAGCAGCGGGGTCGCGGACAGAGAAGTTTTAAAAGAGACCCAGTACTTC | CASSGVADREVLKETQYF
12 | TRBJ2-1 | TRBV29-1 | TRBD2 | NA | TGCAGCGTCCGTCTGCGGGAGCTTGAGCAGTTCTTC | CSVRLRELEQFF
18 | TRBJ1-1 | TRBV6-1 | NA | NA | TGTGCCAGCAGCCCTATGGGGAATGGGGTCCTGGATGACACTGAAGCTTTCTTT | CASSPMGNGVLDDTEAFF
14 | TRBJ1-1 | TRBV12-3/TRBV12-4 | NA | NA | TGTGCCAGCAGTACTACAGGGTCGAGCACTGAAGCTTTCTTT | CASSTTGSSTEAFF
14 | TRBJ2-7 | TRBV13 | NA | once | TGTGCCAGCAGCTCGGCGGACAGCTCCTACGAGCAGTACTTC | CASSSADSSYEQYF
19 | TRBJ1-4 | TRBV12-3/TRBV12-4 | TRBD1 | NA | TGTGCCAGCAGACCGGATGGGACAGGGGATAAGGGAAGCTATGAAAAACTGTTTTTT | CASRPDGTGDKGSYEKLFF
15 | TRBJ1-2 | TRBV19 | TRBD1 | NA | TGTGCCAGTAGTCCCAAGGGGACAGGAGTCTCGGGCTACACCTTC | CASSPKGTGVSGYTF
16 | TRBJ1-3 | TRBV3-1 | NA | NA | TGTGCCAGCAGCCGAGTAAGGGGCAACTCTGGAAACACCATATATTTT | CASSRVRGNSGNTIYF
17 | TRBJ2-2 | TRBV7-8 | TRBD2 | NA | TGTGCCAGCAGCTTAGGCAAGGGACTAGCGGGGAACGGGGAGCTGTTTTTT | CASSLGKGLAGNGELFF
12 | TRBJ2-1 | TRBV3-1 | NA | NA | TGTGCCAGCAGCCCGGACAGTAATGAGCAGTTCTTC | CASSPDSNEQFF
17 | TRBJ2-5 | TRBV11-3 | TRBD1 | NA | TGTGCCAGCAGTACTGATCGGGACAGGGAACCAGGAGAGACCCAGTACTTC | CASSTDRDREPGETQYF
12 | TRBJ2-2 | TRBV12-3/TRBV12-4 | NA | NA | TGTGCCAGTAGTCTGGGGGCCGGGGAGCTGTTTTTT | CASSLGAGELFF
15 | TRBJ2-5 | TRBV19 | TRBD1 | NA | TGTGCCAGTAGTAGCCGGGACAGGGATTGGGAGACCCAGTACTTC | CASSSRDRDWETQYF
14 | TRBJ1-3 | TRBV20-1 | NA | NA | TGCAGTGCTACCGAACTGGGCGGTGGAAACACCATATATTTT | CSATELGGGNTIYF
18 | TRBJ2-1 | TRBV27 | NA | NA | TGTGCCAGCAGTCCAACGCCCCGGAGCCCAGTCTGGGACAATGAGCAGTTCTTC | CASSPTPRSPVWDNEQFF
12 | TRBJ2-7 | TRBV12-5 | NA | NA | TGTGCTAGTGGTTTAGAAGCCTACGAGCAGTACTTC | CASGLEAYEQYF